These 29 T cell receptor beta chains were sequenced from one sample in a study of early T cells in non-severe SARS-CoV-2 infection. TCRdb redid the calling of the 5' RACE reads with MiXCR, one entry per CDR3 protein. The repertoire consists of tens of thousands of distinct CDR3 sequences, with roughly 9.2% occurring once and the leading ten covering 4.2%. The sequenced material came from whole blood. The receptors come from an adult who was a healthcare worker with PCR-confirmed SARS-CoV-2 infection or an uninfected control (not recorded which).

This clonotype was picked up many times. This chain connects TRBV27 to TRBJ1-1, with 8 nucleotides matching TRBD1. The junction had 13 bases not matched to a gene; V was cut back by 3 bases and J by 4 bases. This CDR3 has 17 residues. Germline assignment: CDR1 MNHEY and CDR2 SMNVEV (reference sequence). The CDR3 loop reads CASSFGTGVRGRTEAFF. CDR3 bases: TGTGCCAGCAGTTTCGGGACAGGAGTACGGGGGCGCACTGAAGCTTTCTTT.

This clonotype was seen ten or more times. The chain carries TRBV6-5 and TRBJ2-7; the match to TRBD2 covers 10 bases. V shed 6 bases, J shed 6 bases, and the junction held 26 bases outside the gene matches. The CDR3 has 20 residues. Germline CDR1 reads MNHEY; CDR2 reads SVGAGI. The CDR3, as DNA: TGTGCCAGCAGCAAACCCAACCACTATGTTCCGGGACTAGCGAGGTTCGAGCAGTACTTC. Its translation: CASSKPNHYVPGLARFEQYF.

V and J are TRBV5-1 and TRBJ1-2; D perhaps matches TRBD1 (5 bases). CDR1 is SGHRS, CDR2 YFSETQ, per germline. The CDR3 covers 12 residues. V was trimmed by 4 bases and J by 10 bases, leaving 14 bases between them. CDR3 sequence (DNA): TGCGCCAGCAGCCCGGGACGTTCCGCCTACACCTTC. This codes for CASSPGRSAYTF.

This rearrangement joins TRBV7-6 to TRBJ2-7; D not certain. The CDR3 totals 15 residues. The germline V gene has CDR1 SGHVS and CDR2 FNYEAQ. V was shortened by 5 bases and J by 2 bases, with 16 bases between the two germline ends. The CDR3 DNA reads TGTGCCAGCAGCCCCCTATTAGGGCAGCCCTACGAGCAGTACTTC. This gives the protein CASSPLLGQPYEQYF.

This clonotype was seen repeatedly, ten times or more. The CDR3 DNA follows: TGTGCCAGCAGCTCGACAGGGTTGAAAGCTTTCTTT. Its protein product is CASSSTGLKAFF. The chain carries TRBV7-9 and TRBJ1-1, with 7 bases fitting TRBD1. CDR3 length equals 12 residues. V was pared by 4 bases and J by 9 bases, with 5 bases of the junction left unmatched. Germline V gene sequence: CDR1 SEHNR, CDR2 FQNEAQ (reference sequence).

This clonotype was seen many times. The rearrangement uses TRBV4-2 and TRBJ1-2; tentatively, D is TRBD1 (6 bases). CDR1 and CDR2 from the germline V gene are LGHNA and YNFKEQ. CDR3 size: 13 residues. Trimming took off 3 bases at V and 5 bases at J, with 10 bases between the two ends. This chain's CDR3 is CASSQGAEYGYTF. In DNA, the CDR3 is TGTGCCAGCAGCCAGGGGGCGGAGTATGGCTACACCTTC.

This clonotype has at least ten counts. This chain connects TRBV5-8 to TRBJ2-7; no reliable D call. Trimming removed 0 bases at V and 1 base at J, with 5 bases between. This CDR3 contains 13 residues. Germline V gene data show CDR1 as SGHTS and CDR2 as YDEGEE. The CDR3 reads CASSLVASYEQYF. The CDR3 DNA reads TGTGCCAGCAGCTTGGTAGCTTCCTACGAGCAGTACTTC.

This clonotype was detected many times. The chain recombines TRBV19 with TRBJ1-2, with D perhaps matching TRBD1 (5 bases). This CDR3 has 14 residues. V was shortened by 6 bases and J by 0 bases, with 11 bases between the two germline ends. Germline CDR1 is LNHDA and CDR2 is SQIVND (reference sequence). CDR3 residues: CASSYSRANYGYTF. The CDR3, as DNA: TGTGCCAGTAGCTACTCCAGGGCTAACTATGGCTACACCTTC. Full variable domain (missing parts from reference TRBV19 and TRBJ1-2): DGGITQSPKYLFRKEGQNVTLSCEQNLNHDAMYWYRQDPGQGLRLIYYSQIVNDFQKGDIAEGYSVSREKKESFPLTVTSAQKNPTAFYLCASSYSRANYGYTFGSGTRLTVV.

This clonotype was observed at least ten times. The V and J genes are TRBV3-1 and TRBJ2-3, with D possibly matching TRBD2 (6 bases). This CDR3 comprises 13 residues. Germline V CDR1 and CDR2: LGHDT, YNNKEL (reference sequence). V was clipped by 4 bases and J by 4 bases, with 9 bases between them. The CDR3 here is CASSLGTPDTQYF. The DNA for the CDR3 is TGTGCCAGCAGCCTAGGGACTCCAGATACGCAGTATTTT.

This clonotype was counted many times. Its ends do not fully match the called genes, so a read error is possible. The chain combines TRBV7-2 with TRBJ2-3; 7 bases match TRBD2. Germline CDR1 is SGHTA and CDR2 is FQGNSA. The CDR3 is made up of 14 amino acids. The DNA for the CDR3 is TGTGCCAGCAGATTAGCGGGCCTCACAGATACGCAGTATTTT. Its translation is CASRLAGLTDTQYF.

The sample holds many counts of this clonotype. This rearrangement joins TRBV7-2 to TRBJ2-1, with D possibly called TRBD1 or TRBD2 (5 bases each). This CDR3 region has 15 residues. The germline gives CDR1 SGHTA, CDR2 FQGNSA. Trimming stripped 4 bases from V and 0 bases from J, with 10 bases between. CDR3 residues: CASSSGPSSYNEQFF. In nucleotides, the CDR3 is TGTGCCAGCAGCTCGGGACCGAGCTCCTACAATGAGCAGTTCTTC.

This clonotype was seen many times. The chain combines TRBV7-9 with TRBJ2-6, with unresolved D. Per the germline V gene, CDR1 is SEHNR and CDR2 is FQNEAQ (reference sequence). Trimming removed 8 bases at V and 1 base at J, with 6 bases between. This CDR3 is built from 13 residues. The CDR3 loop reads CASPWSGANVLTF. DNA of the CDR3: TGTGCCAGCCCCTGGTCTGGGGCCAACGTCCTGACTTTC.

This clonotype was picked up many times. This chain uses TRBV29-1 with TRBJ2-1; D gene uncertain. The germline V gene encodes CDR1 SQVTM and CDR2 ANQGSEA. The CDR3 has 13 residues. V lost 7 bases and J 8 bases, leaving 18 bases between the germline ends. CDR3 bases: TGCAGCGCTATTATAACCCGCGATCATGAGCAGTTCTTC. Translated: CSAIITRDHEQFF.

Many counts were recorded for this clonotype. The rearrangement uses TRBV6-6 and TRBJ2-3; D assignment may be TRBD1 or TRBD2 (5 bases each). The germline gives CDR1 MNHNY, CDR2 SVGAGI (reference sequence). The CDR3 consists of 15 residues. V lost 2 bases, J lost 0 bases, and 9 bases lay in between. CDR3 amino acids: CASSYGGDSTDTQYF. The CDR3 DNA sequence: TGTGCCAGCAGTTACGGGGGAGACAGCACAGATACGCAGTATTTT.

This clonotype was observed many times. The chain couples TRBV2 to TRBJ1-4; D may be TRBD1 (6 bases). The CDR3 covers 15 residues. Germline-derived CDR1 and CDR2 are SNHLY and FYNNEI. Trimming cost V 6 bases and J 8 bases, with 19 bases left between them. For the CDR3, the DNA is TGTGCCAGCAGCGTTTGGGGGGGCATGGGCGAAAAACTGTTTTTT. It codes for CASSVWGGMGEKLFF.

In regard to this clonotype: Mismatch with germline at one junction end may stem from a read error. The rearrangement uses TRBV5-1 and TRBJ2-3; D perhaps matches TRBD2 (6 bases). Germline V CDR1 and CDR2: SGHRS, YFSETQ. The CDR3 length is 14 residues. The CDR3 DNA is TGCACCAGCAGCTTGGGGGGAGACACAGATACGCAGTATTTT. Translating gives CTSSLGGDTDTQYF.

This clonotype was counted at least ten times. This sequence joins TRBV13 and TRBJ1-1; D unresolved. Germline loops: CDR1 PRHDT, CDR2 FYEKMQ (reference sequence). V dropped 0 bases and J dropped 4 bases, with 9 bases sitting between them. This CDR3 region has 14 residues. As DNA, the CDR3 is TGTGCCAGCAGCTTAGGGCCGGCTGGCACTGAAGCTTTCTTT. Translation: CASSLGPAGTEAFF.

In its sample, this clonotype was seen many times. J is TRBJ2-4 and V is TRBV20-1, with a tentative D call TRBD2 (6 bases). The germline CDR1 and CDR2 sequences are DFQATT and SNEGSKA (reference sequence). The CDR3 runs 13 residues. V lost 6 bases, J lost 8 bases, and 17 bases lay in between. CDR3 residues: CSAGGDAGDIQYF. The CDR3, as DNA: TGCAGTGCCGGCGGGGACGCAGGAGACATTCAGTACTTC.

This clonotype occurred many times. The chain joins TRBV29-1 to TRBJ1-4; a weak D match, TRBD1 (5 bases). Germline lookup yields CDR1 SQVTM and CDR2 ANQGSEA. V dropped 6 bases and J dropped 8 bases, with 10 bases sitting between them. CDR3 length: 11 residues. This chain's CDR3 is CSVGDAEKLFF. CDR3 nucleotides: TGCAGCGTGGGGGACGCCGAAAAACTGTTTTTT.

In its sample, this clonotype was seen many times. V is TRBV12-3 or TRBV12-4 and J is TRBJ1-1; D may be TRBD1 (5 bases). V dropped 3 bases and J dropped 7 bases, with 9 bases sitting between them. The CDR3 consists of 12 residues. The DNA of the CDR3 is TGTGCCAGCAGTTTCGAGGACATTGAAGCTTTCTTT. Its translation: CASSFEDIEAFF.

This clonotype has ten or more counts. The chain employs TRBV5-1 and TRBJ1-2, with D perhaps matching TRBD1 (5 bases). V gave up 3 bases and J gave up 8 bases, with 20 bases separating them. Germline CDR1 reads SGHRS; CDR2 reads YFSETQ. This CDR3 has 15 amino acids. CDR3 protein: CASSSLAGSILGYTF. The CDR3 bases are TGCGCCAGCAGCTCGTTGGCAGGGTCAATCTTGGGCTACACCTTC.

This clonotype appeared once. The chain carries TRBV20-1 and TRBJ1-3, with D perhaps matching TRBD1 (5 bases). The V end lost 1 base, the J end lost 11 bases, and 21 bases lay between the germline ends. This CDR3 region has 15 residues. Per germline, CDR1 DFQATT and CDR2 SNEGSKA (reference sequence). The CDR3 loop is CSARARDGLLPAIYF. In nucleotides, the CDR3 is TGCAGTGCTAGAGCCCGGGACGGACTTTTACCAGCCATATATTTT.

In its sample, this clonotype was seen many times. The rearrangement links TRBV7-6 to TRBJ2-5, with 12 bases fitting TRBD2. The germline CDR1 and CDR2 sequences are SGHVS and FNYEAQ. The CDR3 is made up of 20 amino acids. The ends lost 5 bases at V and 1 base at J; junction bases unmatched: 17. In DNA, the CDR3 is TGTGCCAGCAGCCCCCGGGGGTTCCGGACTAGCGGGGCCCCCCAAGAGACCCAGTACTTC. It specifies CASSPRGFRTSGAPQETQYF.

The table lists this clonotype with many counts. The rearrangement joins TRBV11-2 to TRBJ2-7; 8 bases match TRBD2. Germline V CDR1 and CDR2: SGHAT, FQNNGV. There are 13 residues in the CDR3. The trim removed 3 bases at V and 6 bases at J, leaving 4 bases unmatched. CDR3 bases: TGTGCCAGCAGCTTGATAGCGGGATCCGAGCAGTACTTC. Protein sequence: CASSLIAGSEQYF.

The table lists this clonotype with many counts. The V call is TRBV11-2, the J call TRBJ2-1; 7 bases agree with TRBD1. The CDR3 length is 15 residues. CDR1 is SGHAT, CDR2 FQNNGV, per germline. After removal of 11 bases from V and 2 bases from J, the junction contained 12 bases not matched to a gene. DNA of the CDR3: TGTGCCTCGAATCCGGGGCAGGGGGCCTACAATGAGCAGTTCTTC. Residues: CASNPGQGAYNEQFF.

This clonotype has a handful of counts. The chain has TRBV12-3 or TRBV12-4 and TRBJ1-1, with D unclear. CDR3 length equals 11 residues. V was shortened by 2 bases and J by 6 bases, with 4 bases between the two germline ends. CDR3 residues: CASSLIAEAFF. CDR3 in DNA: TGTGCCAGCAGTTTAATAGCTGAAGCTTTCTTT.

This clonotype was picked up many times. J is TRBJ2-3 and V is TRBV18, with 8 bases matching TRBD1. V shed 2 bases, J shed 1 base, and the junction held 5 bases outside the gene matches. This CDR3 has 16 residues. Germline V gives CDR1 KGHSH, CDR2 LQKENI. The CDR3 region is CASSPVSTGGTDTQYF. The CDR3 DNA follows: TGTGCCAGCTCACCAGTATCGACAGGGGGCACAGATACGCAGTATTTT.

The genes are TRBV7-2 and TRBJ2-3; D remains unclear. The CDR3 runs 14 residues. Germline V lookup: CDR1 SGHTA, CDR2 FQGNSA. Trimming shortened V by 2 bases and J by 3 bases, and 9 bases separated the two germline ends. The CDR3 nucleotides are TGTGCCAGCAGCTTACCTCAGGAGACAGATACGCAGTATTTT. This codes for CASSLPQETDTQYF.

The rearrangement joins TRBV7-8 to TRBJ2-6; a weak D match, TRBD2 (5 bases). CDR1 is SGHVS and CDR2 is FQNEAQ in the germline V gene. Trimming took 0 bases from V and 0 from J, leaving 6 bases between them. The CDR3 extends over 16 amino acids. In nucleotides, the CDR3 is TGTGCCAGCAGCTTAGCAGGGAGCTCTGGGGCCAACGTCCTGACTTTC. This sequence encodes CASSLAGSSGANVLTF.